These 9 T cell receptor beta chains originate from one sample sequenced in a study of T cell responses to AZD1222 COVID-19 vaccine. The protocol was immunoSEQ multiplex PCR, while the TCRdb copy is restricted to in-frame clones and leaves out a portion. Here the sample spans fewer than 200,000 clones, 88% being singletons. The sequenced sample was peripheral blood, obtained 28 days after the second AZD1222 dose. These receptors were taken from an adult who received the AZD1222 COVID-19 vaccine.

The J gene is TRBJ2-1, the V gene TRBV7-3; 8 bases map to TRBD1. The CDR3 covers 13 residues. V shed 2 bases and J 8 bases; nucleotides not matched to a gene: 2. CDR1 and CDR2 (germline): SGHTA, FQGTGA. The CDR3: CASSLPTGDEQFF. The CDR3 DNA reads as TGTGCCAGCAGCTTACCGACAGGGGATGAGCAGTTCTTC. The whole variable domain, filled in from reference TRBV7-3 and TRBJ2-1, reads GAGVSQTPSNKVTEKGKYVELRCDPISGHTALYWYRQSLGQGPEFLIYFQGTGAADDSGLPNDRFFAVRPEGSVSTLKIQRTERGDSAVYLCASSLPTGDEQFFGPGTRLTVL.

The CDR3 nucleotides read TGTGCCATCAGGAAGGTAGCGGGGGGGCCTAGGTCTCAGAACAATGAGCAGTTCTTC. This codes for CAIRKVAGGPRSQNNEQFF. The gene calls are TRBV10-3 and TRBJ2-1; 11 bases are a match to TRBD2. Germline CDR1 reads ENHRY; CDR2 reads SYGVKD. J was trimmed by 5 bases and V by 6 bases; bases with no gene match: 18. This CDR3 has 19 amino acids.

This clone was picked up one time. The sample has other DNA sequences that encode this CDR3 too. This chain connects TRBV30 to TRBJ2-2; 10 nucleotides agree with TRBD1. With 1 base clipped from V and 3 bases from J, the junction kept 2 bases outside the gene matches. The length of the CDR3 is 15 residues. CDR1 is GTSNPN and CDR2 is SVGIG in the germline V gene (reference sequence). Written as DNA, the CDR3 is TGTGCCTGGAGTGGTGGGACAGGGGACACCGGGGAGCTGTTTTTT. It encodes CAWSGGTGDTGELFF.

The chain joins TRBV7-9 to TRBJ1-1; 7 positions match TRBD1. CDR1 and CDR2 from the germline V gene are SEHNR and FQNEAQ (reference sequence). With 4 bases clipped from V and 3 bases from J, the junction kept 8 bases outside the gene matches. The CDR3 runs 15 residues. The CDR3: CASSSLTGADTEAFF. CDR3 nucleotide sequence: TGTGCCAGCAGCTCCTTAACAGGGGCGGACACTGAAGCTTTCTTT.

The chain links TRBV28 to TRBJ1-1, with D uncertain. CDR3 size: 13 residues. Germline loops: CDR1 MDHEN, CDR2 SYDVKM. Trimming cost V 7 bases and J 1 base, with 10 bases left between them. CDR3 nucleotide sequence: TGTGCCAGCATCAAGGCCCAGAACACTGAAGCTTTCTTT. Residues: CASIKAQNTEAFF.

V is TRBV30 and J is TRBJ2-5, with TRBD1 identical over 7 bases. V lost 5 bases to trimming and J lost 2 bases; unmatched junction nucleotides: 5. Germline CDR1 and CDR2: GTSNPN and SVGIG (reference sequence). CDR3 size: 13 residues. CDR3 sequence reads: CAWGQEVQETQYF. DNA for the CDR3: TGTGCCTGGGGACAGGAAGTTCAAGAGACCCAGTACTTC.

CDR3: CAISGTGGNSGNTIYF. The DNA of the CDR3 is TGTGCCATCAGTGGTACGGGGGGAAATTCTGGAAACACCATATATTTT. The chain combines TRBV10-3 with TRBJ1-3; D may be TRBD1 (5 bases). V lost 4 bases and J 1 base, leaving 14 bases between the germline ends. Germline V lookup: CDR1 ENHRY, CDR2 SYGVKD. The CDR3 length is 16 residues.

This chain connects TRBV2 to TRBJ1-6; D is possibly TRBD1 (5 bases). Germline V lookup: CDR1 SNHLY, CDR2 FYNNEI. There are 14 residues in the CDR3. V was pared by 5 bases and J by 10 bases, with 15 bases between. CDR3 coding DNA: TGTGCCAGCAGTAACAGGTTCCCGGGGTCACCCCTCCACTTT. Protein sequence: CASSNRFPGSPLHF.

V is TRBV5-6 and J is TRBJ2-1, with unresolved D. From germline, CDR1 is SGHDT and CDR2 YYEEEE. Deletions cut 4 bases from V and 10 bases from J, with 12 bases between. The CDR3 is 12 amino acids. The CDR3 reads CASSRTPSEQFF. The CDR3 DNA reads TGTGCCAGCAGCCGGACCCCCTCGGAGCAGTTCTTC.